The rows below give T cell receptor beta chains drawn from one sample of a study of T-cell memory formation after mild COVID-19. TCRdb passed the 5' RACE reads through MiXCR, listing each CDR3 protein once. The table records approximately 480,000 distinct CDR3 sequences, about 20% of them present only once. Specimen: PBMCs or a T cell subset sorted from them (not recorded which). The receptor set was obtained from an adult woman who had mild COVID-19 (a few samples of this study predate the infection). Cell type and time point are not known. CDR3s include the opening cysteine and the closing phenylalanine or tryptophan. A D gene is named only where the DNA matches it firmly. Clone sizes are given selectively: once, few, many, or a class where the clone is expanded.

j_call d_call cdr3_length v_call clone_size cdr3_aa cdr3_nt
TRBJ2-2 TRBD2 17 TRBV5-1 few CASSWVAGPANTGELFF TGCGCCAGCAGCTGGGTAGCGGGCCCCGCGAACACCGGGGAGCTGTTTTTT
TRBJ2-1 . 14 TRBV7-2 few CASTLGPGRNEQFF TGTGCCAGCACCCTGGGACCCGGACGGAATGAGCAGTTCTTC
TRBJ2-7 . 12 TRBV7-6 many CASSGGVYEQYF TGTGCCAGCAGTGGCGGGGTGTACGAGCAGTACTTC
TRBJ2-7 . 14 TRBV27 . CASSFRGVDYEQYF TGTGCCAGCAGTTTCAGAGGGGTCGACTACGAGCAGTACTTC
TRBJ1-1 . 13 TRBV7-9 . CASSPALNTEAFF TGTGCCAGCAGCCCCGCCTTGAACACTGAAGCTTTCTTT
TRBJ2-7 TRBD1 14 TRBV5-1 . CASSIGTGEYEQYF TGCGCCAGCAGCATCGGGACAGGGGAGTACGAGCAGTACTTC
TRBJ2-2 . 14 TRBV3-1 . CASSPTELTGELFF TGTGCCAGCAGTCCGACGGAGCTCACCGGGGAGCTGTTTTTT
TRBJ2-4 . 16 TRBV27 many CASSLRQGRAKNIQYF TGTGCCAGCAGTTTAAGGCAAGGGAGAGCCAAAAACATTCAGTACTTC
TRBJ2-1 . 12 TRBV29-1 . CSDGDVGNEQFF TGCAGCGACGGGGACGTGGGCAATGAGCAGTTCTTC
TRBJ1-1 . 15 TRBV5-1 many CASSLSPTLTTEAFF TGCGCCAGCAGCTTGTCCCCGACACTTACCACTGAAGCTTTCTTT
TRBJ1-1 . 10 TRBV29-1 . CSAQDSGAFF TGCAGCGCCCAGGACAGTGGAGCTTTCTTT
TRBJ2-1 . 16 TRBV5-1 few CASSPPGIAAYNEQFF TGCGCCAGCAGCCCCCCAGGGATAGCGGCTTACAATGAGCAGTTCTTC
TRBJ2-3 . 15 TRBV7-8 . CASSPWPGKTDTQYF TGTGCCAGCAGCCCATGGCCCGGGAAGACAGATACGCAGTATTTT
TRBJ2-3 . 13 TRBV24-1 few CATSAPPTDTQYF TGTGCCACCAGTGCACCACCCACAGATACGCAGTATTTT